Each of the 11 T cell receptor beta chains below was sequenced from the same sample in a study of OX40 agonist ivuxolimab in advanced cancers. Sequencing used immunoSEQ multiplex PCR; TCRdb keeps in-frame clones, though not all of them. The sample yields 95,000 to 110,000 clones, approximately 90% seen once. Material: CD4+ or CD8+ T cells sorted from blood, obtained in a trial of the OX40 agonist ivuxolimab. The receptor set was obtained from an adult with an advanced solid tumor such as melanoma, head and neck, liver or kidney cancer.

This chain uses TRBV5-1 with TRBJ1-1; TRBD1 matches 8 bases. After removal of 1 base from V and 6 bases from J, the junction contained 11 bases not matched to a gene. Germline CDR1 reads SGHRS; CDR2 reads YFSETQ. The CDR3 runs to 16 residues. The CDR3 spells CASSLRPQGGSAEAFF. In nucleotides, the CDR3 is TGCGCCAGCAGCTTGAGACCACAGGGGGGTTCGGCTGAAGCTTTCTTT.

This rearrangement joins TRBV9 to TRBJ2-5; D ambiguous. TRBJ2-7 explains the end of the DNA better; the J call may be wrong. Germline assignment: CDR1 SGDLS and CDR2 YYNGEE. The CDR3 consists of 13 residues. CDR3 protein: CASSVAVNYEQYF. The CDR3 nucleotides read TGTGCCAGCAGCGTAGCAGTCAACTACGAGCAGTACTTC.

The chain carries TRBV18 and TRBJ2-7, with D hard to call. CDR1 and CDR2 from the germline V gene are KGHSH and LQKENI. The CDR3 is 14 amino acids. The V and J ends lost 3 bases and 2 bases respectively, with 11 bases between them. The CDR3 sequence is CASSPETAPYEQYF. The DNA for the CDR3 is TGTGCCAGCTCACCGGAAACAGCCCCCTACGAGCAGTACTTC.

The chain has TRBV5-1 and TRBJ2-7, with no clear D. Trimming stripped 4 bases from V and 0 bases from J, with 11 bases between. The CDR3 covers 14 residues. Germline values: CDR1 SGHRS, CDR2 YFSETQ. This chain's CDR3 is CASSTDGYSYEQYF. The CDR3, as DNA: TGCGCCAGCAGCACAGACGGCTACTCCTACGAGCAGTACTTC.

The rearrangement uses TRBV11-3 and TRBJ2-3; 11 nucleotides agree with TRBD2. J lost 1 base, V lost 5 bases, and 11 bases had no gene match. The CDR3 consists of 18 residues. CDR1 SGHNT and CDR2 YENEEA come from the germline V gene. The CDR3 spells CASSPGVAGGGGTDTQYF. The CDR3, as DNA: TGTGCCAGCAGCCCGGGGGTAGCGGGAGGGGGAGGCACAGATACGCAGTATTTT.

This rearrangement joins TRBV5-1 to TRBJ2-7; 9 bases align to TRBD2. Germline-derived CDR1 and CDR2 are SGHRS and YFSETQ. This CDR3 spans 15 amino acids. The junction had 8 bases not matched to a gene; V was cut back by 5 bases and J by 2 bases. CDR3 sequence: CASRPTSGATYEQYF. As DNA, the CDR3 is TGCGCCAGCAGACCGACTAGCGGTGCAACCTACGAGCAGTACTTC.

The V and J genes are TRBV14 and TRBJ1-1, with 9 bases fitting TRBD1. The V gene's germline CDR1 is SGHDN and CDR2 FVKESK. The CDR3 sequence is 15 residues long. V dropped 0 bases and J dropped 10; count of bases not matched to a gene: 9. The CDR3 reads CASSQEGTGRPAAFF. Written as DNA, the CDR3 is TGTGCCAGCAGCCAAGAAGGGACAGGGAGACCTGCAGCTTTCTTT.

This chain links TRBV7-2 with TRBJ2-3; the D is unclear. The CDR3 spans 14 residues. Trimming took off 5 bases at V and 2 bases at J, with 11 bases between the two ends. Germline V gene sequence: CDR1 SGHTA, CDR2 FQGNSA. The CDR3 loop is CASSPELVTDTQYF. In DNA form, the CDR3 reads TGTGCCAGCAGCCCAGAATTGGTCACAGATACGCAGTATTTT.

This clone has a single count. The rearrangement uses TRBV20-1 and TRBJ1-2, with D perhaps matching TRBD1 (5 bases). V shed 1 base and J shed 10 bases, with 10 bases lying between them. The CDR3 runs to 11 residues. Germline lookup yields CDR1 DFQATT and CDR2 SNEGSKA (reference sequence). As DNA, the CDR3 is TGCAGTGCTAGAGCGGCAGGGATCTACACCTTC. It encodes CSARAAGIYTF.

DNA of the CDR3: TGCGCCAGCAGCTTGGGTGGACAGGGGGCCAGCGAGCAGTACTTC. It translates to CASSLGGQGASEQYF. The chain joins TRBV5-1 to TRBJ2-7; TRBD1 agrees at 11 bases. The germline V gene encodes CDR1 SGHRS and CDR2 YFSETQ. There are 15 residues in the CDR3. V shed 0 bases and J 6 bases; nucleotides not matched to a gene: 5.

V is TRBV28 and J is TRBJ1-1, with 8 bases that match TRBD1. CDR1 and CDR2 (germline): MDHEN, SYDVKM. The CDR3 is 16 amino acids. The V and J ends lost 6 bases and 4 bases, in that order; junction bases with no gene match: 13. As DNA, the CDR3 is TGTGCCAGCAGCACCCCCGGGACAGGCGTGGGCACTGAAGCTTTCTTT. This encodes CASSTPGTGVGTEAFF.